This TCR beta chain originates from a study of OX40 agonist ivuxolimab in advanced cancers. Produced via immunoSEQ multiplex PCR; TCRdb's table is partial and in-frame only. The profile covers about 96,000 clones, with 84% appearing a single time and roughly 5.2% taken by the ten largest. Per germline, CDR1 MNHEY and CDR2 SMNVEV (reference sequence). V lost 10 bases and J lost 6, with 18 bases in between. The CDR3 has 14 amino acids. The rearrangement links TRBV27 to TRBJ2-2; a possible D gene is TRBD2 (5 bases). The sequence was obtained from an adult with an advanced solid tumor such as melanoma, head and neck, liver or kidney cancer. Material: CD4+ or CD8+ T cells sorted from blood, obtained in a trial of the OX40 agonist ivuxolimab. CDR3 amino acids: CATGISSGAGELFF. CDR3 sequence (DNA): TGTGCCACCGGGATTTCGTCTGGCGCCGGGGAGCTGTTTTTT.